Shown below are 4 T cell receptor beta chains from a single sample sequenced in a study of beta chain features in type 1 diabetes. Sequencing targeted expressed TCRB transcripts, as all isolated RNA had been reverse transcribed. Sequenced by immunoSEQ multiplex PCR; TCRdb stores in-frame clones only, minus some. The sample lists about 340,000 clones, 8% occurring once. The material sequenced was central memory CD4+ T cells from blood. These receptors were obtained from a woman aged 18 to 35 in good health.

This clone was detected only a few times. CDR3 residues: CASSQDIGGTYEQYF. The CDR3 region has the DNA TGTGCCAGCAGCCAAGATATTGGGGGAACCTACGAGCAGTACTTC. The V call is TRBV4-2, the J call TRBJ2-7; D tentatively fits TRBD1 or TRBD2 (5 bases each). The CDR3 runs to 15 residues. V was shortened by 0 bases and J by 2 bases, with 11 bases between the two germline ends. Germline V gene lookup returns CDR1 LGHNA and CDR2 YNFKEQ.

In its sample, this clone was seen many times. The rearrangement links TRBV7-9 to TRBJ2-1; D gene unclear. From germline, CDR1 is SEHNR and CDR2 FQNEAQ (reference sequence). The ends were cut back, 4 bases at V and 7 bases at J, with 5 bases in the middle. The CDR3 is made up of 11 amino acids. The CDR3 DNA reads as TGTGCCAGCAGCTCCCAAAATGAGCAGTTCTTC. Translating gives CASSSQNEQFF.

The CDR3: CAIAVSGWGADTQYF. CDR3 bases: TGTGCCATCGCCGTGTCAGGGTGGGGAGCAGATACGCAGTATTTT. The rearrangement uses TRBV10-3 and TRBJ2-3; perhaps D is TRBD1 or TRBD2 (5 bases each). Trimming removed 8 bases from V and 4 bases from J, with 19 bases in between. Germline V CDR1 and CDR2: ENHRY, SYGVKD. CDR3 length: 15 residues.

This clone has more than one count but fewer than ten. Different DNA sequences within this sample yield the same CDR3. The V gene is TRBV28, the J gene TRBJ2-7; D might be TRBD1 or TRBD2, each matching 5 bases. Per the germline V gene, CDR1 is MDHEN and CDR2 is SYDVKM. V was trimmed by 1 base and J by 4 bases, leaving 14 bases between them. CDR3 length equals 15 residues. The CDR3 nucleotides read TGTGCCAGCAGTTTATCGGGAAGGGGCTCGTACGAGCAGTACTTC. Encoded protein: CASSLSGRGSYEQYF.